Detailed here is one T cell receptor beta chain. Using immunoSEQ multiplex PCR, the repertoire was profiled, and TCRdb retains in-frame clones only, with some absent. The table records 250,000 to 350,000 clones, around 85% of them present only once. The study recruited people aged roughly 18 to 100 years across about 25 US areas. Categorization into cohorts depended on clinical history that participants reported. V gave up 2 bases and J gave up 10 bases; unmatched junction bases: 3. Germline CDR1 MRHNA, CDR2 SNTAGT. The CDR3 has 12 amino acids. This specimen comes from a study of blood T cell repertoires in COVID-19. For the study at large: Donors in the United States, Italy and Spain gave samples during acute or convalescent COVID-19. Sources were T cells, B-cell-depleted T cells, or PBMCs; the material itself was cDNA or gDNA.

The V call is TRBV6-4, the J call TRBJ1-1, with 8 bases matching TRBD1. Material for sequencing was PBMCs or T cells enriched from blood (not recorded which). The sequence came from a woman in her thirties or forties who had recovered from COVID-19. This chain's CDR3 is CASSDPTGVAFF. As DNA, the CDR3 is TGTGCCAGCAGTGACCCGACAGGGGTAGCTTTCTTT.